This T cell receptor (beta chain) was sequenced for a study of cytomegalovirus exposure and HLA in healthy donors. The overall study: Caucasian-associated ancestry cluster membership applied to under 85% of several hundred genotyped donors. Whole-study results and caveats: Among TCR beta chains of equal frequency, HLA-associated ones were more clonally expanded in a later analysis. Reportedly, cytomegalovirus status was diagnosed with high sensitivity and specificity.

On this clone itself: Antigen specificity is unknown.

In the PCR, 60 Vbeta and 13 Jbeta primers were used. In the original processing: As a later analysis found, there were approximately 80 million unique TCR beta chains, of which some 9.9 million were shared. Assay used: immunoSEQ multiplex PCR; TCRdb lists only in-frame clones, some missing. V and J calls plus clone size are reproduced from that table; the DNA served to infer D and trimming. The sample has 150,000 to 200,000 clones; 70% to 80% are singletons. The receptor's source is a female donor in good health and CMV-seronegative. Input material: PBMCs.

The CDR3 protein is CASSHGLAGGVAYNEQFF. DNA for the CDR3: TGTGCCAGCAGCCACGGACTAGCGGGGGGTGTTGCCTACAATGAGCAGTTCTTC. The chain is built from TRBV14 and TRBJ2-1, with 14 bases aligning to TRBD2. Germline-derived CDR1 and CDR2 are SGHDN and FVKESK. This CDR3 is 18 amino acids long. V dropped 3 bases and J dropped 2; count of bases not matched to a gene: 6.